A selection of T cell receptor beta chains follows, all from one sample in a study of cytomegalovirus exposure and HLA in healthy donors. The assay was immunoSEQ multiplex PCR, and TCRdb's table has in-frame clones only and misses some. Its clone listing holds about 48,000 clones. The sequencing sample was made of PBMCs. These receptors were obtained from a male donor in good health and CMV-seropositive. Each CDR3 is given with its conserved first and last residue. The order of the fields is D gene, J gene, V gene, CDR3 DNA, CDR3 protein. The D gene is left open where the match is weak.

>NA|TRBJ1-1|TRBV7-3
TGTGCCAGCAGCCTTGGGACTAGCACTGAAGCTTTCTTT
CASSLGTSTEAFF
>TRBD2|TRBJ2-7|TRBV29-1
TGCAGCGCTCAGACTAGCGGAGGGCCCGACTACGAGCAGTACTTC
CSAQTSGGPDYEQYF
>NA|TRBJ1-6|TRBV12-5
TGTCGGGGGGGGGCAGCCGTCTATTCACCCCTCCACTTT
CRGGAAVYSPLHF
>NA|TRBJ2-7|TRBV10-3
TGTGCCATCAGGTCCCGGGGTTCCTACGAGCAGTACTTC
CAIRSRGSYEQYF
>TRBD1|TRBJ1-3|TRBV27
TGTGCCAGCAGTTTGGTGGGGACAGTTGGAAACACCATATATTTT
CASSLVGTVGNTIYF
>NA|TRBJ1-1|TRBV18
TGTGCCAGCTCTGGACAGAGGGACACTGAAGCTTTCTTT
CASSGQRDTEAFF
>NA|TRBJ2-2|TRBV6-5
TGTGCCAGCAGTTACACAATCCTCAACACCGGGGAGCTGTTTTTT
CASSYTILNTGELFF
>NA|TRBJ2-7|TRBV7-9
TGTGCCAGCAGCCCGAGGGGACTCTCCTACGAGCAGTACTTC
CASSPRGLSYEQYF
>NA|TRBJ2-3|TRBV7-8
TGTGCCAGCAGCTTGAGGGGGGGCCCCCCCACAGATACGCAGTATTTT
CASSLRGGPPTDTQYF
>TRBD1|TRBJ2-7|TRBV19
TGTGCCAGTAGTGCTCCGGGACAGGATCTCCACGAGCAGTACTTC
CASSAPGQDLHEQYF
>TRBD1|TRBJ2-3|TRBV27
TGTGCCAGCAGCCCGGGACAGGGGTTTAGGTTGGAAGGATTT
CASSPGQGFRLEGF
>NA|TRBJ1-2|TRBV11-2
TGTGCCAGCAGCCCGACAGGCGACTATGGCTACACCTTC
CASSPTGDYGYTF
>NA|TRBJ1-1|TRBV6-1
TGTGCCAGCAGGCCCGGGAACACTGAAGCTTTCTTT
CASRPGNTEAFF
>TRBD1|TRBJ1-5|TRBV10-3
TGTGCCATCAGTGAGGGACAGGTCGGGCAGCCCCAGCATTTT
CAISEGQVGQPQHF
>NA|TRBJ1-5|TRBV30
TGTGCCTGGAGTGTAAGTGGAGATCAGCCCCAGCATTTT
CAWSVSGDQPQHF
>NA|TRBJ2-5|TRBV30
TGTGCCTGGAGTGGGTGGACTGACCAAGAGACCCAGTACTTC
CAWSGWTDQETQYF
>NA|TRBJ2-1|TRBV14
TGTGCCAGCAGCCGGAGCCTGTTCGAGCAGTTCTTC
CASSRSLFEQFF
>TRBD2|TRBJ2-3|TRBV18
TGTGCCAGCTCCTTGACTAGCGGGGGCCAAGATACGCAGTATTTT
CASSLTSGGQDTQYF
>NA|TRBJ1-1|TRBV18
TGTGCCAGCTCACCTGGGGGGAGAGGGGCCCTCTCCACTGAAGCTTTCTTT
CASSPGGRGALSTEAFF
>TRBD2|TRBJ2-1|TRBV5-1
TGCGCCAGCAGCGCCCGGACTAGCGGTTACAATGAGCAGTTCTTC
CASSARTSGYNEQFF
>TRBD1|TRBJ2-7|TRBV18
TGTGCCAGCTCACCAAGGGGGCTGGGGGACGAGCAGTACTTC
CASSPRGLGDEQYF
>TRBD1|TRBJ1-2|TRBV10-3
TGTGCCATCAGTGGAGACAGGGGGGATGGCTACACCTTC
CAISGDRGDGYTF
>NA|TRBJ2-2|TRBV12-5
TGTGCTAGTGGTTTGGTACTTGAGCGGCGGGGGGAGCTGTTTTTT
CASGLVLERRGELFF
>NA|TRBJ1-6|TRBV2
TGTGCCAGCGCACGGGACACCCAAGGAACCCTCCACTTT
CASARDTQGTLHF
>TRBD2|TRBJ2-5|TRBV9
TGTGCCAGCAGCCTCGGGACTAGCGATCAAGAGACCCAGTACTTC
CASSLGTSDQETQYF
>NA|TRBJ1-1|TRBV4-1
TGCGCCAGCAGCCTATCGGACAAGAACACTGAAGCTTTCTTT
CASSLSDKNTEAFF
>TRBD1|TRBJ1-6|TRBV10-3
TGTGCCATCAGTGAGTCACAGGGGCGGTCTAATTCACCCCTCCACTTT
CAISESQGRSNSPLHF
>TRBD2|TRBJ2-1|TRBV25-1
TGTGCCAGCACCGTGGCGGGGGGCCCCGACAATGAGCAGTTCTTC
CASTVAGGPDNEQFF
>NA|TRBJ1-1|TRBV30
TGTGCCTGGAGGGCAGGGATCGTCACTGAAGCTTTCTTT
CAWRAGIVTEAFF
>NA|TRBJ2-5|TRBV7-6
TGTGCCAGCAGCTTAGCGGGGACGGGGGTGGAGGAGACCCAGTACTTC
CASSLAGTGVEETQYF
>NA|TRBJ2-7|TRBV29-1
TGCAGCGTTTTGAGCTACGAGCAGTACTTC
CSVLSYEQYF
>NA|TRBJ1-2|TRBV28
TGTGCCAGCAGTGTCTGGGAGAGCGGCTACACCTTC
CASSVWESGYTF
>TRBD1|TRBJ1-1|TRBV2
TGTGCCAGCAAGGACAGGGCGTCTTCCTACACTGAAGCTTTCTTT
CASKDRASSYTEAFF
>TRBD2|TRBJ2-2|TRBV7-3
TGTGCCAGCAGCTCTGGGCGGGGGGCGAACACCGGGGAGCTGTTTTTT
CASSSGRGANTGELFF
>NA|TRBJ2-7|TRBV11-3
TGTGCCAGCAGCTTAGGGGGGCCCTACGAGCAGTACTTC
CASSLGGPYEQYF
>NA|TRBJ1-2|TRBV6-4
TGTGCCAGCAGTGACTTCTTCAGGAATAGTCGCTACACCTTC
CASSDFFRNSRYTF
>NA|TRBJ1-2|TRBV14
TGTGCCAGCAGCCAAGCACCCGGGGGCTACACCTTC
CASSQAPGGYTF
>TRBD1|TRBJ2-7|TRBV25-1
TGTGCCAGCAGTGCCCCACAGGGGGCGATAAATGAGCAGTACTTC
CASSAPQGAINEQYF
>NA|TRBJ1-2|TRBV6-5
TGTGCCAGCAGTTACTCGGGGGGGGGATCCTATGGCTACACCTTC
CASSYSGGGSYGYTF
>TRBD1|TRBJ1-4|TRBV11-2
TGTGCCAGCAGCTTAGTGACAGGGGGCGATGAAAAACTGTTTTTT
CASSLVTGGDEKLFF
>NA|TRBJ2-4|TRBV5-1
TGCGCCAGCACCGAGCCGCCGGGGGACATTCAGTACTTC
CASTEPPGDIQYF
>NA|TRBJ1-4|TRBV19
TGTGCCAGTAGTATAGAAGACAGTCCTAATGAAAAACTGTTTTTT
CASSIEDSPNEKLFF
>TRBD1|TRBJ2-5|TRBV11-2
TGTGCCAGCAGCCCTGGACAGGGGGCGATAGTTCAGACCCAGTACTTC
CASSPGQGAIVQTQYF
>NA|TRBJ1-1|TRBV4-1
TGCGCCAGCAGCCAACGGGGGAACACTGAAGCTTTCTTT
CASSQRGNTEAFF
>NA|TRBJ2-5|TRBV2
TGTGCCAGCAGCCGCGAATCAGGGTGGGAGACCCAGTACTTC
CASSRESGWETQYF
>TRBD1|TRBJ1-2|TRBV7-9
TGTGCCAGCAGCTCTAAACAGGGGACGGGGCTCTTC
CASSSKQGTGLF
>NA|TRBJ2-5|TRBV5-4
TGTGCCAGCAGCTCGCAAGAGACCCAGTACTTC
CASSSQETQYF
>NA|TRBJ2-7|TRBV29-1
TGCAGCGTTGGATTACAGGGCTACGAGCAGTACTTC
CSVGLQGYEQYF
>NA|TRBJ2-2|TRBV11-3
TGTGCCAGCAGCCCTAGGGGGGGAGCCACCGGGGAGCTGTTTTTT
CASSPRGGATGELFF
>NA|TRBJ2-6|TRBV2
TGTGCCAGCAGTGAATGGGCACCTTCTGGGGCCAACGTCCTGACTTTC
CASSEWAPSGANVLTF
>TRBD1|TRBJ1-4|TRBV7-6
TGTGCCAGCAGCGGGCAGGGGGCAACTAATGAAAAACTGTTTTTT
CASSGQGATNEKLFF
>TRBD1|TRBJ2-3|TRBV28
TGTGCCAGCAGGGGACAGGGGCGGGATACGCAGTATTTT
CASRGQGRDTQYF